This T cell receptor beta chain was captured by sequencing in a study of technical replicates of blood from a few donors. Some clones are missing from TCRdb's copy, which holds only in-frame ones; the method was immunoSEQ multiplex PCR. The sample records 40,000 to 65,000 clones, around 84% being singletons. Germline loops: CDR1 SEHNR, CDR2 FQNEAQ (reference sequence). With 0 bases clipped from V and 5 bases from J, the junction kept 15 bases outside the gene matches. The CDR3 is 18 residues long. This clonotype originated in a human donor in good health. Some clones in this sample may be carry-over from other donors' samples. The chain employs TRBV7-9 and TRBJ2-5; 7 nucleotides agree with TRBD1. Sample: PBMCs. CDR3 bases: TGTGCCAGCAGCTTAGCTTATGGACAGGCCCGTAGGGAGGAGACCCAGTACTTC. It is translated as CASSLAYGQARREETQYF.